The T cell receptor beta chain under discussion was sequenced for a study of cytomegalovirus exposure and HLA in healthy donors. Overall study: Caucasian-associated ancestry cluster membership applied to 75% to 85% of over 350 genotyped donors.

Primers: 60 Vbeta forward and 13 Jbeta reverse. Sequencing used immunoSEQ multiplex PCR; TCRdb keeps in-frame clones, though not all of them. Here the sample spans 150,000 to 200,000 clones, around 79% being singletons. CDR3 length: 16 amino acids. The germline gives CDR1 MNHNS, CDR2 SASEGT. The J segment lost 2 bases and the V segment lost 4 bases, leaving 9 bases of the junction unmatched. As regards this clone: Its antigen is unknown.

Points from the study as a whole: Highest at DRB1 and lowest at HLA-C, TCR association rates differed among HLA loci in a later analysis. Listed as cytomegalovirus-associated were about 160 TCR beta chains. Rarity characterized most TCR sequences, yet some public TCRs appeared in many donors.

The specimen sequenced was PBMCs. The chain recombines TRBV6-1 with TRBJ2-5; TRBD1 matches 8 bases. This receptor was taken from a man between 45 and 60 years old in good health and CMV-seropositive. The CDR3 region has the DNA TGTGCCAGCAGTGGACAGGGGAAGGGAGAGCAAGAGACCCAGTACTTC. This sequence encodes CASSGQGKGEQETQYF.